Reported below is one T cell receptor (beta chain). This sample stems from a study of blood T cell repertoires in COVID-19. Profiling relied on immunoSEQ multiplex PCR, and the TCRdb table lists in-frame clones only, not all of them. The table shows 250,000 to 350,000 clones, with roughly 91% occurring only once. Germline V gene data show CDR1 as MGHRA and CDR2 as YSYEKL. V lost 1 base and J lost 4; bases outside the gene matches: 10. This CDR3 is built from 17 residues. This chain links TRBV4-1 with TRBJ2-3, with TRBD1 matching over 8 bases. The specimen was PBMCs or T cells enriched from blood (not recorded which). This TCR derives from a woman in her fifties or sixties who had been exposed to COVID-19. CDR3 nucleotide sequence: TGCGCCAGCAGCCAAGGCTTCCGGACAGGGCAGCCAGATACGCAGTATTTT. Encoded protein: CASSQGFRTGQPDTQYF.